The 21 T cell receptor beta chains presented below share a single source sample, sequenced in a study of shared clonotypes between healthy human individuals. Sequencing used immunoSEQ multiplex PCR; TCRdb keeps in-frame clones, though not all of them. Of 2 million to 2.5 million clones listed, 85% to 95% were seen once; the top ten hold approximately 0.4%. Sequenced material: naive CD4+ T cells from PBMCs. Subset meaning: CD45RA+ positively selected. These receptors originate from a man between 18 and 29 years old in good health. Some clones in this sample may be carry-over from other donors' samples.

The CDR3 here is CASSLTAQETQYF. Written as DNA, the CDR3 is TGTGCCAGCTCACTCACAGCACAAGAGACCCAGTACTTC. This chain connects TRBV18 to TRBJ2-5; D is unclear. CDR3 length: 13 amino acids. V was clipped by 4 bases and J by 2 bases, with 8 bases between them. Germline loops: CDR1 KGHSH, CDR2 LQKENI.

The rearrangement links TRBV25-1 to TRBJ2-5; no firm D call. With 8 bases removed from V and 2 bases from J, the gap between germline ends came to 12 bases. This CDR3 has 13 residues. CDR1 is MGHDK and CDR2 is SYGVNS in the germline V gene. CDR3 DNA: TGTGCCAGCGAACCGATAGCACAAGAGACCCAGTACTTC. Translation: CASEPIAQETQYF.

The chain recombines TRBV29-1 with TRBJ2-1, with 10 bases identical to TRBD2. Germline V gene sequence: CDR1 SQVTM, CDR2 ANQGSEA. The CDR3 has 15 residues. The junction had 6 bases not matched to a gene; V was cut back by 6 bases and J by 1 base. In DNA form, the CDR3 reads TGCAGCGTCCCGTGGACTAGCGGATCCTACAATGAGCAGTTCTTC. It encodes CSVPWTSGSYNEQFF.

CDR3 sequence reads: CASSQDMGIGVGAFF. The CDR3, as DNA: TGCGCCAGCAGCCAAGATATGGGGATTGGTGTCGGCGCTTTCTTT. This chain connects TRBV4-1 to TRBJ1-1; D call uncertain. With 0 bases removed from V and 11 bases from J, the gap between germline ends came to 19 bases. Germline-derived CDR1 and CDR2 are MGHRA and YSYEKL. The CDR3 contains 15 residues.

J is TRBJ2-2 and V is TRBV5-1; D perhaps matches TRBD2 (7 bases). The CDR3 contains 16 residues. CDR1 is SGHRS, CDR2 YFSETQ, per germline. Deletions cut 0 bases from V and 6 bases from J, with 15 bases between. CDR3 bases: TGCGCCAGCAGCTTGGATAAAGGGGGGGCCGCCGGGGAGCTGTTTTTT. Protein product: CASSLDKGGAAGELFF.

This chain uses TRBV6-5 with TRBJ1-2; D is ambiguous. V lost 6 bases to trimming and J lost 4 bases, with 15 bases between them. This CDR3 is built from 14 residues. Germline V CDR1 and CDR2: MNHEY, SVGAGI. The CDR3 region has the DNA TGTGCCAGCAGCTCCACCGCCGGGCCCTATGGCTACACCTTC. Translating gives CASSSTAGPYGYTF.

This chain uses TRBV18 with TRBJ1-3; no reliable D call. V was trimmed by 6 bases and J by 1 base, leaving 13 bases between them. The CDR3 spans 15 residues. Germline CDR1 reads KGHSH; CDR2 reads LQKENI. The DNA for the CDR3 is TGTGCCAGCTCGCCGAACCGGGGTTCTGGAAACACCATATATTTT. Amino acids: CASSPNRGSGNTIYF.

The chain links TRBV5-1 to TRBJ2-1; D possibly corresponds to TRBD2 (5 bases). The germline V gene has CDR1 SGHRS and CDR2 YFSETQ. V lost 4 bases to trimming and J lost 5 bases, with 19 bases between them. CDR3 length: 16 amino acids. The CDR3 DNA follows: TGCGCCAGCAGCCCTCCCTGGGTTAGCGCTCACAATGAGCAGTTCTTC. Its translation: CASSPPWVSAHNEQFF.

This chain connects TRBV6-5 to TRBJ2-1, with 9 bases fitting TRBD1. Per germline, CDR1 MNHEY and CDR2 SVGAGI. The CDR3 has 15 amino acids. The V and J ends lost 5 bases and 10 bases, in that order; junction bases with no gene match: 12. CDR3 DNA sequence: TGTGCCAGCAGTACGTTGGGACAGGGACCGGGAGAGCAGTTCTTC. This codes for CASSTLGQGPGEQFF.

V is TRBV28 and J is TRBJ2-1; TRBD2 might be the D (5 bases). This CDR3 spans 14 amino acids. Germline V gives CDR1 MDHEN, CDR2 SYDVKM. Trimming stripped 5 bases from V and 15 bases from J, with 23 bases between. This CDR3 is CASSETNPLAGRFF. CDR3 in DNA: TGTGCCAGCAGTGAAACTAATCCCTTGGCGGGTCGGTTCTTC.

This clone was seen a few times. J is TRBJ1-1 and V is TRBV4-2, with D unclear. The germline gives CDR1 LGHNA, CDR2 YNFKEQ. The CDR3 runs to 15 residues. V lost 3 bases and J 1 base, leaving 12 bases between the germline ends. The CDR3 sequence: CASSHAMDGNTEAFF. In nucleotides, the CDR3 is TGTGCCAGCAGCCATGCCATGGACGGGAACACTGAAGCTTTCTTT.

This clone has a single count. The rearrangement uses TRBV4-3 and TRBJ2-7; D perhaps matches TRBD2 (6 bases). Germline V gives CDR1 LGHNA, CDR2 YSLEER. Trimming removed 1 base from V and 3 bases from J, with 16 bases in between. The CDR3 loop spans 16 amino acids. This CDR3 is CASSQVTAGGIYEQYF. CDR3 coding DNA: TGCGCCAGCAGCCAAGTAACAGCGGGCGGTATCTACGAGCAGTACTTC.

The V call is TRBV28, the J call TRBJ2-1, with 8 nucleotides matching TRBD2. Germline loops: CDR1 MDHEN, CDR2 SYDVKM. The junction had 15 bases not matched to a gene; V was cut back by 3 bases and J by 14 bases. CDR3 size: 15 residues. In DNA, the CDR3 is TGTGCCAGCAGTTTCATGGGGAGCGGGAGCTCCTCGGAGTTCTTC. Residues: CASSFMGSGSSSEFF.

The chain combines TRBV9 with TRBJ2-2, with D unresolved. Trimming removed 1 base at V and 6 bases at J, with 10 bases between. The CDR3 is 14 residues long. The V gene's germline CDR1 is SGDLS and CDR2 YYNGEE. The CDR3 loop reads CASSVRVSAGELFF. The CDR3 nucleotides read TGTGCCAGCAGCGTACGAGTGTCCGCCGGGGAGCTGTTTTTT. The full variable domain, its missing parts supplied by reference TRBV9 and TRBJ2-2, is DSGVTQTPKHLITATGQRVTLRCSPRSGDLSVYWYQQSLDQGLQFLIQYYNGEERAKGNILERFSAQQFPDLHSELNLSSLELGDSALYFCASSVRVSAGELFFGEGSRLTVL.

This rearrangement joins TRBV5-6 to TRBJ2-7; a weak D match, TRBD1 (5 bases). V was clipped by 2 bases and J by 6 bases, with 12 bases between them. The germline CDR1 and CDR2 sequences are SGHDT and YYEEEE. This CDR3 has 13 amino acids. The CDR3 sequence is CASSLSGGAEQYF. CDR3 in DNA: TGTGCCAGCAGCTTATCGGGTGGGGCCGAGCAGTACTTC. Full variable domain (missing parts from reference TRBV5-6 and TRBJ2-7): DAGVTQSPTHLIKTRGQQVTLRCSPKSGHDTVSWYQQALGQGPQFIFQYYEEEERQRGNFPDRFSGHQFPNYSSELNVNALLLGDSALYLCASSLSGGAEQYFGPGTRLTVT.

This clone was detected once. The chain recombines TRBV19 with TRBJ1-1; unclear D gene. From germline, CDR1 is LNHDA and CDR2 SQIVND (reference sequence). CDR3 length: 15 residues. Trimming pared 5 bases from V and 3 bases from J, leaving 16 bases between. The CDR3 sequence is CASSPAPTVYTEAFF. For the CDR3, the DNA is TGTGCCAGTAGTCCCGCGCCTACAGTTTACACTGAAGCTTTCTTT.

This clone was observed once. The genes are TRBV2 and TRBJ2-7, with TRBD1 matching over 7 bases. The CDR3 is 12 amino acids. The junction had 6 bases not matched to a gene; V was cut back by 4 bases and J by 9 bases. CDR1 is SNHLY and CDR2 is FYNNEI in the germline V gene. The CDR3 bases are TGTGCCAGCAGTGGAGGGACAGTGGGGCAGTACTTC. Residues: CASSGGTVGQYF. The full variable domain, in which reference TRBV2 and TRBJ2-7 provide the parts outside the CDR3, is EPEVTQTPSHQVTQMGQEVILRCVPISNHLYFYWYRQILGQKVEFLVSFYNNEISEKSEIFDDQFSVERPDGSNFTLKIRSTKLEDSAMYFCASSGGTVGQYFGPGTRLTVT.

This clone appeared a single time. The chain couples TRBV6-1 to TRBJ2-7; a weak D match, TRBD2 (6 bases). This CDR3 is 16 amino acids long. V was cut by 4 bases and J by 1 base, with 17 bases left in between. Germline assignment: CDR1 MNHNS and CDR2 SASEGT. Here the CDR3 DNA reads TGTGCCAGCAGTGGCTATCCGGGGAGGTCATCCTACGAGCAGTACTTC. Translated: CASSGYPGRSSYEQYF.

This clone was found a few times. V usage is TRBV18 and J usage is TRBJ1-1, with D perhaps TRBD1 (6 bases). V was trimmed by 3 bases and J by 3 bases, leaving 11 bases between them. This CDR3 is 14 amino acids long. The germline gives CDR1 KGHSH, CDR2 LQKENI. The CDR3 reads CASSPAGAYTEAFF. CDR3 sequence (DNA): TGTGCCAGCTCACCTGCGGGGGCCTACACTGAAGCTTTCTTT.

This chain uses TRBV28 with TRBJ1-2; D uncertain. From germline, CDR1 is MDHEN and CDR2 SYDVKM. Deletions cut 4 bases from V and 4 bases from J, with 7 bases between. The CDR3 extends over 12 amino acids. The CDR3, as DNA: TGTGCCAGCAGTTACAGACTCTATGGCTACACCTTC. Translated: CASSYRLYGYTF.

The chain uses TRBV2 and TRBJ2-3; 10 bases agree with TRBD2. The CDR3 runs to 15 residues. CDR1 is SNHLY, CDR2 FYNNEI, per germline. The V gene end was trimmed by 9 bases and the J gene end by 0 bases; junction bases not matched to a gene: 6. The DNA of the CDR3 is TGTGCCAGTGGAGGACTAGCGGTTAGCACAGATACGCAGTATTTT. Translating gives CASGGLAVSTDTQYF. Supplemented by reference TRBV2 and TRBJ2-3, the full variable domain reads EPEVTQTPSHQVTQMGQEVILRCVPISNHLYFYWYRQILGQKVEFLVSFYNNEISEKSEIFDDQFSVERPDGSNFTLKIRSTKLEDSAMYFCASGGLAVSTDTQYFGPGTRLTVL.